The 30 T cell receptor beta chains below all came from one sample that was sequenced in a study of shared clonotypes between healthy human individuals. The repertoire was sequenced with immunoSEQ multiplex PCR; TCRdb's copy has only in-frame clones and lacks some. The sample has about 2.4 million clones, approximately 92% seen once. Sequenced: naive CD4+ T cells sorted from blood. Subset specified: CD45RA+ positively selected. The receptors here all came from a man aged 18 to 29 in good health.

Comments on this clone: The same CDR3 arises from other DNA sequences in this sample as well. The chain links TRBV11-2 to TRBJ2-7, with no clear D. The CDR3 loop spans 12 amino acids. The germline gives CDR1 SGHAT, CDR2 FQNNGV. V lost 1 base to trimming and J lost 4 bases, with 5 bases between them. The CDR3 coding sequence is TGTGCCAGCAGCTTAGTAGGGTACGAGCAGTACTTC. Its protein is CASSLVGYEQYF.

This chain uses TRBV19 with TRBJ1-4, with D uncertain. The germline CDR1 and CDR2 sequences are LNHDA and SQIVND (reference sequence). Deletions cut 5 bases from V and 7 bases from J, with 8 bases between. This CDR3 has 12 residues. This chain's CDR3 is CASSQRVEKLFF. DNA for the CDR3: TGTGCCAGTAGTCAGCGAGTTGAAAAACTGTTTTTT.

The J gene is TRBJ2-2, the V gene TRBV9; 10 nucleotides align to TRBD2. J lost 7 bases, V lost 4 bases, and 7 bases had no gene match. Germline CDR1 reads SGDLS; CDR2 reads YYNGEE. The CDR3 totals 15 residues. CDR3 DNA: TGTGCCAGCAGCCCGAGCGGGAGGGTGATCGGGGAGCTGTTTTTT. Translating gives CASSPSGRVIGELFF.

The chain employs TRBV5-6 and TRBJ2-7, with D maybe TRBD1 (5 bases). V was cut by 4 bases and J by 2 bases, with 13 bases left in between. The CDR3 is made up of 14 amino acids. CDR1 and CDR2 from the germline V gene are SGHDT and YYEEEE. The CDR3 is CASSPSGRAYEQYF. The CDR3 bases are TGTGCCAGCAGCCCCTCCGGCAGGGCCTACGAGCAGTACTTC.

This chain connects TRBV5-8 to TRBJ1-4; no clear D gene. Germline V CDR1 and CDR2: SGHTS, YDEGEE. CDR3 length: 14 residues. Between the trimmed V and J ends, which lost 2 bases and 4 bases, there was a span of 9 bases. This CDR3 reads CASSFPGRNEKLFF. CDR3 nucleotides: TGTGCCAGCAGCTTCCCCGGACGTAATGAAAAACTGTTTTTT.

This clone occurred once. Other DNA sequences within the sample encode an identical CDR3. This chain links TRBV2 with TRBJ1-2; 9 nucleotides match TRBD1. Germline V lookup: CDR1 SNHLY, CDR2 FYNNEI. V lost 7 bases and J lost 8; bases outside the gene matches: 5. CDR3 length: 12 residues. The DNA of the CDR3 is TGTGCCAGCACCCGACAGGGGGGGGGCTACACCTTC. This translates into CASTRQGGGYTF.

The J gene is TRBJ1-2, the V gene TRBV19, with D uncertain. CDR1 LNHDA and CDR2 SQIVND come from the germline V gene (reference sequence). V lost 6 bases and J 4 bases, leaving 24 bases between the germline ends. This CDR3 contains 17 residues. CDR3 nucleotides: TGTGCCAGTAGAACAAACTCGGGAGACCAGTTCGCCTATGGCTACACCTTC. Its protein product is CASRTNSGDQFAYGYTF.

The rearrangement joins TRBV11-2 to TRBJ2-7; 8 bases map to TRBD2. The CDR3 consists of 15 residues. Germline lookup yields CDR1 SGHAT and CDR2 FQNNGV. Losses at the gene ends were 2 bases for V and 5 bases for J; bases not matched to a gene: 8. In nucleotides, the CDR3 is TGTGCCAGCAGCTTAACAGCGGGAGTAACCCACGAGCAGTACTTC. It is translated as CASSLTAGVTHEQYF.

Here the CDR3 DNA reads TGTGCCAGCAGTTACTCCACCTATAGTAACTATGGCTACACCTTC. Residues: CASSYSTYSNYGYTF. The rearrangement links TRBV6-5 to TRBJ1-2, with no clear D. V lost 0 bases, J lost 1 base, and 9 bases lay in between. Germline V gene sequence: CDR1 MNHEY, CDR2 SVGAGI. The CDR3 contains 15 residues.

This clone was detected once. V gene TRBV7-2 combines with J gene TRBJ2-1; D is unclear. The CDR3 is made up of 12 amino acids. V gave up 5 bases and J gave up 9 bases, with 11 bases separating them. Germline values: CDR1 SGHTA, CDR2 FQGNSA. The CDR3 sequence: CASSGLVSEQFF. As DNA, the CDR3 is TGTGCCAGCAGCGGTTTGGTGAGTGAGCAGTTCTTC.

The chain has TRBV2 and TRBJ1-1; TRBD1 matches 9 bases. This CDR3 region has 16 residues. Trimming cost V 6 bases and J 4 bases; bases outside gene matches: 12. Germline CDR1 and CDR2: SNHLY and FYNNEI. The CDR3 coding sequence is TGTGCCAGCAGCGAGTTCCGGGACAGGGATAGCACTGAAGCTTTCTTT. Its translation: CASSEFRDRDSTEAFF.

The CDR3 loop reads CASIRLRSSYNEQFF. For the CDR3, the DNA is TGTGCCAGCATTCGGCTGCGGAGCTCCTACAATGAGCAGTTCTTC. The rearrangement uses TRBV6-1 and TRBJ2-1; D remains unclear. Per germline, CDR1 MNHNS and CDR2 SASEGT. The ends were cut back, 7 bases at V and 0 bases at J, with 13 bases in the middle. The CDR3 length is 15 residues.

The table lists this clone with a count of one. The V gene is TRBV15, the J gene TRBJ2-5, with D tentatively TRBD2 (6 bases). Germline CDR1 LNHNV, CDR2 YYDKDF (reference sequence). CDR3 length equals 16 residues. Deletions cut 4 bases from V and 5 bases from J, with 20 bases between. CDR3 region: CATSTRRGVRYETQYF. The CDR3 DNA sequence: TGTGCCACCAGCACCCGGCGGGGAGTTCGGTACGAGACCCAGTACTTC.

The chain recombines TRBV5-1 with TRBJ1-1; D is uncertain. This CDR3 is 13 amino acids long. Trimming took off 0 bases at V and 4 bases at J, with 7 bases between the two ends. The germline CDR1 and CDR2 sequences are SGHRS and YFSETQ. The CDR3 region has the DNA TGCGCCAGCAGCTTGGAGGAGGGCACTGAAGCTTTCTTT. Amino acids: CASSLEEGTEAFF.

With regard to this clone: The sample carries other DNA sequences with the same CDR3. This rearrangement joins TRBV11-2 to TRBJ2-5; D ambiguous. Trimming pared 1 base from V and 3 bases from J, leaving 6 bases between. The CDR3 runs to 13 residues. Per the germline V gene, CDR1 is SGHAT and CDR2 is FQNNGV. Written as DNA, the CDR3 is TGTGCCAGCAGCTTAGGACTTAAAGAGACCCAGTACTTC. Translating gives CASSLGLKETQYF.

This rearrangement joins TRBV7-2 to TRBJ2-2; TRBD2 matches at 12 bases. Germline values: CDR1 SGHTA, CDR2 FQGNSA. The CDR3 extends over 16 amino acids. Trimming cost V 4 bases and J 7 bases; bases outside gene matches: 7. The CDR3 here is CASSSRTSGTDGELFF. The CDR3 bases are TGTGCCAGCAGCTCCCGGACTAGCGGGACCGACGGGGAGCTGTTTTTT.

The chain has TRBV6-1 and TRBJ2-7; D possibly corresponds to TRBD1 (5 bases). Germline CDR1 is MNHNS and CDR2 is SASEGT. V lost 4 bases and J 3 bases, leaving 10 bases between the germline ends. The CDR3 extends over 13 amino acids. CDR3 loop: CASSADSFYEQYF. The CDR3 bases are TGTGCCAGCAGTGCTGACAGCTTCTACGAGCAGTACTTC.

The chain recombines TRBV10-2 with TRBJ2-3; 9 bases are a match to TRBD1. The CDR3 has 15 amino acids. CDR1 and CDR2 (germline): WSHSY, SAAADI. V was pared by 6 bases and J by 9 bases, with 13 bases of the junction left unmatched. The CDR3 DNA follows: TGCGCCAGCAGCCGATGGGACAGGGAGAGCGAGACGCAGTATTTT. Protein product: CASSRWDRESETQYF.

The chain couples TRBV11-2 to TRBJ1-6; 7 positions agree with TRBD1. The CDR3 runs 15 residues. J lost 6 bases, V lost 4 bases, and 6 bases had no gene match. Germline CDR1 is SGHAT and CDR2 is FQNNGV. The CDR3 spells CASSSTTGTNSPLHF. The DNA for the CDR3 is TGTGCCAGCAGCTCAACGACAGGGACTAATTCACCCCTCCACTTT.

The genes are TRBV19 and TRBJ1-1, with D possibly matching TRBD1 (5 bases). Germline lookup yields CDR1 LNHDA and CDR2 SQIVND (reference sequence). The V end lost 10 bases, the J end lost 1 base, and 13 bases lay between the germline ends. The CDR3 is 13 residues long. The CDR3 spells CATGDGSNTEAFF. Written as DNA, the CDR3 is TGTGCCACCGGGGACGGCTCGAACACTGAAGCTTTCTTT.

This rearrangement joins TRBV6-5 to TRBJ2-3; TRBD2 aligns across 7 bases. This CDR3 spans 15 amino acids. Germline V lookup: CDR1 MNHEY, CDR2 SVGAGI. Trimming removed 7 bases from V and 3 bases from J; junction bases left unmatched: 10. The CDR3 DNA reads as TGTGCCAGCACCCCCACCCGGGGGGATACAGATACGCAGTATTTT. This gives the protein CASTPTRGDTDTQYF.

The chain joins TRBV2 to TRBJ1-4; D is uncertain. Germline loops: CDR1 SNHLY, CDR2 FYNNEI. The CDR3 sequence is 12 residues long. With 8 bases removed from V and 6 bases from J, the gap between germline ends came to 10 bases. CDR3 sequence: CASWAGHEKLFF. The CDR3 DNA reads as TGTGCCAGCTGGGCAGGCCATGAAAAACTGTTTTTT.

The chain is built from TRBV7-2 and TRBJ1-1, with unresolved D. The CDR3 runs to 14 residues. Germline CDR1 reads SGHTA; CDR2 reads FQGNSA. Trimming pared 5 bases from V and 6 bases from J, leaving 16 bases between. The CDR3 loop is CASSATLGRAEAFF. In DNA, the CDR3 is TGTGCCAGCAGCGCCACATTGGGTCGCGCTGAAGCTTTCTTT.

The V and J genes are TRBV28 and TRBJ2-1; D perhaps matches TRBD1 (6 bases). The ends were cut back, 2 bases at V and 11 bases at J, with 16 bases in the middle. CDR3 length: 14 amino acids. Germline V CDR1 and CDR2: MDHEN, SYDVKM. The CDR3 DNA follows: TGTGCCAGCAGTTTAAGCGACAGGCTGAGGAAGCAGTTCTTC. It specifies CASSLSDRLRKQFF.

A word on this clone: Other DNA sequences in this specimen translate into the identical CDR3. The CDR3 DNA reads TGCGCCAGCAGCTTGGACAATTACAATGAGCAGTTCTTC. Translated, it gives CASSLDNYNEQFF. The genes are TRBV5-1 and TRBJ2-1, with D hard to call. The CDR3 spans 13 residues. The V gene lost 0 bases and the J gene lost 4 bases, with 5 bases spanning the gap. Germline-derived CDR1 and CDR2 are SGHRS and YFSETQ.

The chain combines TRBV11-3 with TRBJ2-1, with 11 positions matching TRBD2. The CDR3 sequence is 15 residues long. CDR1 is SGHNT, CDR2 YENEEA, per germline. V shed 3 bases and J 2 bases; nucleotides not matched to a gene: 0. CDR3 region: CASSLTSGAYNEQFF. The DNA of the CDR3 is TGTGCCAGCAGCTTGACTAGCGGGGCCTACAATGAGCAGTTCTTC. Full variable domain (outside the CDR3, taken from reference TRBV11-3 and TRBJ2-1): EAGVVQSPRYKIIEKKQPVAFWCNPISGHNTLYWYLQNLGQGPELLIRYENEEAVDDSQLPKDRFSAERLKGVDSTLKIQPAELGDSAVYLCASSLTSGAYNEQFFGPGTRLTVL.

The chain recombines TRBV19 with TRBJ2-1; tentative D call: TRBD2 (6 bases). CDR3 length equals 13 residues. V was trimmed by 3 bases and J by 9 bases, leaving 12 bases between them. Germline CDR1 reads LNHDA; CDR2 reads SQIVND (reference sequence). The CDR3 is CASSIEEGTEQFF. The CDR3 DNA is TGTGCCAGTAGTATTGAGGAGGGGACTGAGCAGTTCTTC.

V is TRBV6-6 and J is TRBJ1-1; D call uncertain. V was trimmed by 2 bases and J by 2 bases, leaving 12 bases between them. The CDR3 length is 15 residues. Germline loops: CDR1 MNHNY, CDR2 SVGAGI (reference sequence). CDR3 coding DNA: TGTGCCAGCAGTTACCCGAACACGGTTAACACTGAAGCTTTCTTT. As protein: CASSYPNTVNTEAFF.

The chain has TRBV7-8 and TRBJ2-6; D gene unclear. This CDR3 comprises 16 residues. V was clipped by 4 bases and J by 0 bases, with 10 bases between them. Germline lookup yields CDR1 SGHVS and CDR2 FQNEAQ. In DNA form, the CDR3 reads TGTGCCAGCAGCTCCCACGTGCTCTCTGGGGCCAACGTCCTGACTTTC. It specifies CASSSHVLSGANVLTF.

The rearrangement links TRBV4-3 to TRBJ2-1; no reliable D call. Trimming left V 0 bases short and J 7 bases short, with 13 bases between. This CDR3 spans 15 amino acids. CDR1 and CDR2 (germline): LGHNA, YSLEER. The CDR3 spells CASSQDVPYSNEQFF. The CDR3 DNA sequence: TGCGCCAGCAGCCAAGACGTCCCCTACAGTAATGAGCAGTTCTTC.